This passage covers 2 T cell receptor beta chains from one sample sequenced in a study of CD8 T cells in Susac syndrome. Reverse transcription of about 0.45 to 1 ug RNA was performed with random hexamers. One entry per CDR3 protein, called by TCRdb with MiXCR from the immunoSEQ multiplex PCR reads. The table has more than 90,000 distinct CDR3 sequences, roughly 93% seen once. The sequencing input was CD4+ T cells from PBMCs. The receptor source for this set is a human donor with multiple sclerosis.

The chain employs TRBV12-3 or TRBV12-4 and TRBJ2-3, with 11 nucleotides matching TRBD2. The CDR3 loop spans 16 amino acids. The V and J ends lost 2 bases and 3 bases, in that order; junction bases with no gene match: 4. The CDR3 here is CASSLNSGGATDTQYF. Here the CDR3 DNA reads TGTGCCAGCAGTTTAAATAGCGGGGGGGCAACAGATACGCAGTATTTT.

The chain carries TRBV3-1 and TRBJ1-5; D is perhaps TRBD1 (5 bases). Germline V gene data show CDR1 as LGHDT and CDR2 as YNNKEL (reference sequence). Trimming shortened V by 3 bases and J by 2 bases, and 20 bases separated the two germline ends. CDR3 length: 18 amino acids. The CDR3 DNA follows: TGTGCCAGCAGCCATGCCCGAGAGTCGGGGGTACGCAATCAGCCCCAGCATTTT. It translates to CASSHARESGVRNQPQHF. Full variable domain (outside the CDR3, taken from reference TRBV3-1 and TRBJ1-5): DTAVSQTPKYLVTQMGNDKSIKCEQNLGHDTMYWYKQDSKKFLKIMFSYNNKELIINETVPNRFSPKSPDKAHLNLHINSLELGDSAVYFCASSHARESGVRNQPQHFGDGTRLSIL.